This T cell receptor (beta chain) appears in the sequencing data of a study of CD8 T cells in ankylosing spondylitis. General observations from the study: Reports say disease-linked clones showed up significantly more in matched ankylosing spondylitis synovial fluid. Blood of patients with ankylosing spondylitis appeared to be characterized by a TCR beta motif of 8 or 9 highly homologous variants.

There are many counts of this clonotype. Its antigen is still unknown. One entry per CDR3 protein results from TCRdb running MiXCR on the 5' RACE reads. Here the sample spans a few hundred thousand distinct CDR3 sequences, around 10% being singletons. V was clipped by 0 bases and J by 4 bases, with 13 bases between them. CDR1 is DFQATT, CDR2 SNEGSKA, per germline (reference sequence). The CDR3 totals 14 residues. The TCR comes from a female donor with ankylosing spondylitis or in good health (not recorded which). The specimen sequenced was blood, either unsorted or a sorted T cell fraction (not recorded which). J is TRBJ2-7 and V is TRBV20-1; tentatively, D is TRBD2 (5 bases). The CDR3 protein is CSARDYAREYEQYF. The CDR3 nucleotides are TGCAGTGCTAGAGACTACGCCCGGGAATACGAGCAGTACTTC.